This T cell receptor beta chain was recovered during a study of shared clonotypes between healthy human individuals. Using ten immunoSEQ deep assay plates, investigators sequenced unsorted PBMC DNA. Generated by immunoSEQ multiplex PCR, the TCRdb table keeps only in-frame clones and is missing some. The sample contains hundreds of thousands of clones, more than 75% of which appear only once. V was cut by 1 base and J by 0 bases, with 13 bases left in between. This CDR3 comprises 17 residues. The V gene's germline CDR1 is LGHNA and CDR2 YNFKEQ. The sequencing sample was made of PBMCs. This sequence joins TRBV4-2 and TRBJ2-1; TRBD2 might be the D (6 bases). The clonotype was recovered from a woman between 35 and 50 years old in good health. Some clones in this sample may be carry-over from other donors' samples. The CDR3 DNA is TGTGCCAGCAGCCAAGCACGCGGGACCTACTCCTACAATGAGCAGTTCTTC. It yields the protein CASSQARGTYSYNEQFF.